Listed here are 30 T cell receptor beta chains from one sample, sequenced in a study of cytomegalovirus exposure and HLA in healthy donors. Primers for the PCR totalled 60 Vbeta and 13 Jbeta. This table comes from immunoSEQ multiplex PCR, and its TCRdb copy is limited to in-frame clones, with some not included. Of 110,000 to 150,000 clones listed, approximately 63% were seen once; the top ten hold around 1.9%. Material for sequencing was PBMCs. These receptors were taken from a woman in her fifties or sixties in good health and CMV-seropositive.

The gene calls are TRBV7-8 and TRBJ1-1; unclear D gene. CDR1 is SGHVS, CDR2 FQNEAQ, per germline. The CDR3 runs 13 residues. The V gene lost 3 bases and the J gene lost 1 base, with 6 bases spanning the gap. The CDR3 region is CASSFIQNTEAFF. CDR3 nucleotides: TGTGCCAGCAGCTTTATACAGAACACTGAAGCTTTCTTT.

This clone was observed a single time. Within the sample, other DNA sequences also encode this same CDR3. The chain combines TRBV5-4 with TRBJ2-6, with D tentatively TRBD2 (6 bases). The germline gives CDR1 SGHNT, CDR2 YYREEE (reference sequence). With 2 bases removed from V and 0 bases from J, the gap between germline ends came to 6 bases. The length of the CDR3 is 15 residues. The CDR3 region has the DNA TGTGCCAGCAGCTTAGCGGGCTCTGGGGCCAACGTCCTGACTTTC. It translates to CASSLAGSGANVLTF.

The V call is TRBV7-9, the J call TRBJ1-3; D gene uncertain. The CDR3 has 15 amino acids. Per the germline V gene, CDR1 is SEHNR and CDR2 is FQNEAQ (reference sequence). Trimming left V 5 bases short and J 4 bases short, with 15 bases between. The CDR3 spells CASSPPGSLGNTIYF. The CDR3 DNA reads as TGTGCCAGCAGCCCGCCGGGGTCACTCGGAAACACCATATATTTT.

The chain carries TRBV30 and TRBJ2-1; 10 bases agree with TRBD2. V shed 0 bases and J 5 bases; nucleotides not matched to a gene: 16. The CDR3 length is 19 residues. Germline V gene sequence: CDR1 GTSNPN, CDR2 SVGIG (reference sequence). CDR3 DNA: TGTGCCTGGAGTGTAAGGGCTAGCGGGAGTGTCTACCCTGACAATGAGCAGTTCTTC. Its protein product is CAWSVRASGSVYPDNEQFF.

In this sample, this clone turned up a few times. This chain links TRBV29-1 with TRBJ2-1; TRBD1 matches at 9 bases. Germline-derived CDR1 and CDR2 are SQVTM and ANQGSEA. The CDR3 totals 13 residues. V shed 3 bases and J 6 bases; nucleotides not matched to a gene: 3. The CDR3 DNA reads as TGCAGCGTTGAGGGGACAGGGTTCAATGAGCAGTTCTTC. Amino acids: CSVEGTGFNEQFF.

The chain carries TRBV11-2 and TRBJ1-1, with D hard to call. V was shortened by 1 base and J by 2 bases, with 11 bases between the two germline ends. The CDR3 is made up of 15 amino acids. In germline, CDR1 is SGHAT, CDR2 FQNNGV. DNA of the CDR3: TGTGCCAGCAGCTTAGTCGGGAACGTAAACACTGAAGCTTTCTTT. It encodes CASSLVGNVNTEAFF.

The V call is TRBV2, the J call TRBJ2-5; the match to TRBD1 covers 8 bases. V lost 1 base and J lost 0; bases outside the gene matches: 1. CDR1 is SNHLY, CDR2 FYNNEI, per germline. This CDR3 is built from 15 residues. The CDR3 DNA reads as TGTGCCAGCAGTGAAGGGGACAGGTACCAAGAGACCCAGTACTTC. Translating gives CASSEGDRYQETQYF.

The chain joins TRBV28 to TRBJ1-4; D is uncertain. V was pared by 5 bases and J by 7 bases, with 20 bases between. The CDR3 totals 16 residues. Germline V gives CDR1 MDHEN, CDR2 SYDVKM. CDR3 sequence: CASSPLGEGPVEKLFF. As DNA, the CDR3 is TGTGCCAGCAGTCCCCTGGGTGAGGGTCCGGTTGAAAAACTGTTTTTT.

This clone was seen more than once but under ten times. The gene calls are TRBV11-2 and TRBJ2-7; 10 positions match TRBD1. There are 15 residues in the CDR3. The V and J ends lost 4 bases and 2 bases, in that order; junction bases with no gene match: 5. Looked up from germline, CDR1 is SGHAT and CDR2 is FQNNGV. CDR3: CASSSGQGGTYEQYF. CDR3 DNA: TGTGCCAGCAGCTCAGGACAGGGGGGAACCTACGAGCAGTACTTC.

The chain links TRBV6-1 to TRBJ2-1, with 15 bases fitting TRBD2. V lost 7 bases and J lost 9; bases outside the gene matches: 4. The germline V gene encodes CDR1 MNHNS and CDR2 SASEGT. The CDR3 consists of 14 residues. The CDR3 sequence is CASISGLAGGEQFF. CDR3 coding DNA: TGTGCCAGCATATCGGGACTAGCGGGAGGTGAGCAGTTCTTC.

The chain carries TRBV9 and TRBJ2-5, with D possibly being TRBD2 (5 bases). Trimming removed 4 bases at V and 1 base at J, with 8 bases between. Germline CDR1 reads SGDLS; CDR2 reads YYNGEE. There are 13 residues in the CDR3. CDR3 bases: TGTGCCAGCAGCCCGGGGATCCAAGAGACCCAGTACTTC. Amino acid sequence: CASSPGIQETQYF.

The chain links TRBV25-1 to TRBJ2-1, with 10 bases aligning to TRBD1. Germline loops: CDR1 MGHDK, CDR2 SYGVNS. The trim removed 2 bases at V and 9 bases at J, leaving 7 bases unmatched. The CDR3 is 15 amino acids. The CDR3 DNA is TGTGCCAGCAGTGAAACATGGACAGGGGGTAGTGAGCAGTTCTTC. This codes for CASSETWTGGSEQFF. Full variable domain (outside the CDR3, taken from reference TRBV25-1 and TRBJ2-1): EADIYQTPRYLVIGTGKKITLECSQTMGHDKMYWYQQDPGMELHLIHYSYGVNSTEKGDLSSESTVSRIRTEHFPLTLESARPSHTSQYLCASSETWTGGSEQFFGPGTRLTVL.

V and J are TRBV5-4 and TRBJ2-7, with D perhaps TRBD1 (6 bases). The length of the CDR3 is 15 residues. Germline V gene sequence: CDR1 SGHNT, CDR2 YYREEE (reference sequence). Trimming shortened V by 0 bases and J by 2 bases, and 12 bases separated the two germline ends. The CDR3 region has the DNA TGTGCCAGCAGCTTGGGGGCAGGGGTTCCCTACGAGCAGTACTTC. Its protein product is CASSLGAGVPYEQYF.

The rearrangement links TRBV28 to TRBJ1-1; D gene ambiguous. The length of the CDR3 is 15 residues. Trimming shortened V by 1 base and J by 10 bases, and 19 bases separated the two germline ends. Looked up from germline, CDR1 is MDHEN and CDR2 is SYDVKM. CDR3 loop: CASSLSSRTSGGAFF. CDR3 bases: TGTGCCAGCAGTTTATCATCACGGACTTCAGGCGGAGCTTTCTTT.

The chain uses TRBV28 and TRBJ1-2, with D tentatively TRBD1 (6 bases). This CDR3 contains 12 residues. Germline values: CDR1 MDHEN, CDR2 SYDVKM. Trimming took 9 bases from V and 2 from J, leaving 10 bases between them. The DNA for the CDR3 is TGTGCCAGTGGGGGCATCAACTATGGCTACACCTTC. Translating gives CASGGINYGYTF.

This clone has more than one count but fewer than ten. V gene TRBV7-7 combines with J gene TRBJ2-2; 7 positions agree with TRBD1. There are 16 residues in the CDR3. V was clipped by 1 base and J by 2 bases; unmatched bases: 4. Germline V gene lookup returns CDR1 SSHAT and CDR2 FNYEAQ (reference sequence). Here the CDR3 DNA reads TGTGCCAGCAGCTTAGAAGGGGGCGGTAACACCGGGGAGCTGTTTTTT. Amino acid sequence: CASSLEGGGNTGELFF.

The chain employs TRBV21-1 and TRBJ1-3; TRBD1, the D gene given by the table, was not confirmed from the DNA. TRBV21-1 is tagged as a pseudogene. The CDR3 extends over 15 amino acids. This CDR3 is CASSIPGRGENTIYF. The CDR3 DNA reads TGTGCCAGCAGCATACCAGGGCGTGGTGAAAACACCATATATTTT.

In its sample, this clone was seen a few times. This chain joins TRBV5-1 and TRBJ1-2; 12 positions match TRBD1. V lost 0 bases to trimming and J lost 8 bases; unmatched junction nucleotides: 8. Germline V gene data show CDR1 as SGHRS and CDR2 as YFSETQ. CDR3 length: 16 amino acids. CDR3 sequence: CASSLAGTGGAEGYTF. Written as DNA, the CDR3 is TGCGCCAGCAGCTTGGCCGGGACAGGGGGCGCAGAAGGCTACACCTTC.

V usage is TRBV21-1 and J usage is TRBJ1-1. TRBV21-1 is labeled a pseudogene. CDR3 size: 15 residues. CDR3 nucleotide sequence: TGTGCCAGCAGCAAAGGGGATGATGAGGGACTCGGAGCTTTCTTT. This encodes CASSKGDDEGLGAFF.

The chain has TRBV6-5 and TRBJ1-1; 8 positions match TRBD1. Looked up from germline, CDR1 is MNHEY and CDR2 is SVGAGI. The V segment lost 4 bases and the J segment 10 bases; nucleotides outside the gene matches: 17. The CDR3 consists of 16 residues. CDR3 coding DNA: TGTGCCAGCAGTTCCGCCAGGGACAGGACCCCTTACGTAGCTTTCTTT. It yields the protein CASSSARDRTPYVAFF.

The rearrangement links TRBV10-1 to TRBJ2-5; 8 positions match TRBD2. This CDR3 is built from 15 residues. Germline V lookup: CDR1 WNHNN, CDR2 SYGVQD (reference sequence). Germline trimming cut 0 bases from V and 4 bases from J; bases unmatched to any gene: 4. CDR3 bases: TGCGCCAGCAGTGAGTCGCAAGCGGGAGCAGAGACCCAGTACTTC. It specifies CASSESQAGAETQYF.

The gene calls are TRBV19 and TRBJ2-7, with 8 bases lining up with TRBD2. After removal of 4 bases from V and 6 bases from J, the junction contained 11 bases not matched to a gene. This CDR3 is 15 amino acids long. Germline CDR1 and CDR2: LNHDA and SQIVND (reference sequence). CDR3 amino acids: CASSTPGGALPEQYF. The CDR3 nucleotides read TGTGCCAGTAGTACCCCGGGGGGGGCGCTTCCCGAGCAGTACTTC.

The chain recombines TRBV18 with TRBJ2-7; D is possibly TRBD1 (5 bases). V lost 2 bases, J lost 7 bases, and 12 bases lay in between. This CDR3 has 13 residues. Germline V CDR1 and CDR2: KGHSH, LQKENI. CDR3 in amino acids: CASSPIVKGEQYF. CDR3 sequence (DNA): TGTGCCAGCTCACCAATCGTTAAGGGGGAGCAGTACTTC. Full variable domain (rest looked up from reference TRBV18 and TRBJ2-7): NAGVMQNPRHLVRRRGQEARLRCSPMKGHSHVYWYRQLPEEGLKFMVYLQKENIIDESGMPKERFSAEFPKEGPSILRIQQVVRGDSAAYFCASSPIVKGEQYFGPGTRLTVT.

This chain connects TRBV6-1 to TRBJ1-6; 8 positions match TRBD1. The CDR3 has 13 residues. V was clipped by 10 bases and J by 7 bases; unmatched bases: 6. Germline V CDR1 and CDR2: MNHNS, SASEGT. CDR3 sequence (DNA): TGTGCCACCGGCGACAGGGGAAATTCACCCCTCCACTTT. Translating gives CATGDRGNSPLHF.

The genes are TRBV9 and TRBJ2-7; tentatively, D is TRBD2 (7 bases). The CDR3 is made up of 14 amino acids. V was trimmed by 4 bases and J by 2 bases, leaving 13 bases between them. Germline lookup yields CDR1 SGDLS and CDR2 YYNGEE. The chain's CDR3 is CASSRGGGAYEQYF. The CDR3 DNA follows: TGTGCCAGCAGCCGTGGGGGGGGCGCCTACGAGCAGTACTTC. The whole variable domain, filled in from reference TRBV9 and TRBJ2-7, reads DSGVTQTPKHLITATGQRVTLRCSPRSGDLSVYWYQQSLDQGLQFLIQYYNGEERAKGNILERFSAQQFPDLHSELNLSSLELGDSALYFCASSRGGGAYEQYFGPGTRLTVT.

This clone has only a few counts. The rearrangement joins TRBV5-6 to TRBJ1-4, with D perhaps matching TRBD1 (6 bases). V was shortened by 3 bases and J by 8 bases, with 17 bases between the two germline ends. From germline, CDR1 is SGHDT and CDR2 YYEEEE. CDR3 length equals 15 residues. Here the CDR3 reads CASSSTGGLNEKLFF. The CDR3 nucleotides read TGTGCCAGCAGCTCCACGGGGGGCCTGAACGAAAAACTGTTTTTT.

This clone was detected a few times. The chain carries TRBV5-6 and TRBJ1-4; 9 bases agree with TRBD1. Trimming removed 3 bases from V and 8 bases from J; junction bases left unmatched: 8. The CDR3 length is 15 residues. The germline gives CDR1 SGHDT, CDR2 YYEEEE. CDR3 sequence reads: CASSSDRGIGEKLFF. CDR3 DNA: TGTGCCAGCAGCTCGGACAGGGGAATTGGGGAAAAACTGTTTTTT.

The V call is TRBV2, the J call TRBJ2-7; 8 nucleotides line up with TRBD2. The CDR3 runs to 15 residues. Germline lookup yields CDR1 SNHLY and CDR2 FYNNEI. J gave up 2 bases and V 3 bases, and 6 bases lay outside the gene matches. DNA of the CDR3: TGTGCCAGCAGTGAGGAGGCGGGAGGAACCTACGAGCAGTACTTC. Its translation is CASSEEAGGTYEQYF.

The chain uses TRBV28 and TRBJ1-1; D possibly corresponds to TRBD1 (6 bases). Germline V gene lookup returns CDR1 MDHEN and CDR2 SYDVKM. The CDR3 is 14 amino acids. V shed 10 bases and J shed 1 base, with 16 bases lying between them. The CDR3 is CATDAQGANTEAFF. The CDR3 region has the DNA TGTGCCACCGACGCACAGGGCGCGAACACTGAAGCTTTCTTT.

The chain recombines TRBV7-2 with TRBJ1-4, with D uncertain. V lost 4 bases and J lost 4, with 16 bases in between. Germline loops: CDR1 SGHTA, CDR2 FQGNSA. This CDR3 comprises 16 residues. The CDR3 loop reads CASSSNPAGGNEKLFF. The CDR3 DNA reads as TGTGCCAGCAGCTCAAATCCCGCAGGTGGTAATGAAAAACTGTTTTTT. Variable domain in full (rest from reference TRBV7-2 and TRBJ1-4): GAGVSQSPSNKVTEKGKDVELRCDPISGHTALYWYRQSLGQGLEFLIYFQGNSAPDKSGLPSDRFSAERTGGSVSTLTIQRTQQEDSAVYLCASSSNPAGGNEKLFFGSGTQLSVL.